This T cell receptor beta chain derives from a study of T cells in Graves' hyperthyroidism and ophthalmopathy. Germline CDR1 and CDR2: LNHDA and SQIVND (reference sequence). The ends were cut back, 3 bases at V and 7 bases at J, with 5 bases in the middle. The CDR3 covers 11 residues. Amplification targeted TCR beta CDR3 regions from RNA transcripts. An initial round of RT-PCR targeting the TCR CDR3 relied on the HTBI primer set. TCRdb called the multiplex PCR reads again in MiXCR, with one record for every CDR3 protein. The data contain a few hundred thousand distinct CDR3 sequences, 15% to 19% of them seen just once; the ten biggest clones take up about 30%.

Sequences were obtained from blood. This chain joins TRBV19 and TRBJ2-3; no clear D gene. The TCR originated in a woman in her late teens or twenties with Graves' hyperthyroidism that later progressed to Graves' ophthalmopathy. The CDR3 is CASSMGNTQYF. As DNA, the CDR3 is TGTGCCAGTAGTATGGGAAATACGCAGTATTTT.